A single sample is the source of the 3 T cell receptor beta chains below, sequenced in a study of human T cells and chemical hapten exposure. One entry per CDR3 protein results from TCRdb running MiXCR on the RACE reads. The sample contains under 450,000 distinct CDR3 sequences, roughly 4.8% of which appear only once. Regarding time point: patch test 1, 2 weeks after DPC sensitization. Treatment meaning: therapeutic diphenylcyclopropenone sensitization with weekly scalp DPC. The sequencing here drew on whole blood, taken in connection with sensitization to the hapten diphenylcyclopropenone (DPC). The receptors were gathered from a woman between 50 and 59 years old with alopecia areata. Some clones in this sample may be carry-over from other donors' samples.

The J gene is TRBJ2-3, the V gene TRBV3-1, with a tentative D call TRBD2 (7 bases). CDR3 length: 16 residues. With 3 bases removed from V and 6 bases from J, the gap between germline ends came to 19 bases. The germline gives CDR1 LGHDT, CDR2 YNNKEL (reference sequence). The CDR3 sequence is CASSQYLGGQGDTQYF. DNA for the CDR3: TGTGCCAGCAGCCAGTACCTGGGGGGGCAAGGGGATACGCAGTATTTT.

The gene calls are TRBV25-1 and TRBJ2-7; TRBD2 agrees at 7 bases. V lost 10 bases and J lost 2; bases outside the gene matches: 2. This CDR3 contains 11 residues. Germline CDR1 and CDR2: MGHDK and SYGVNS. The CDR3 DNA sequence: TGTGCCACCGGACTAGCCTACGAGCAGTACTTC. Its protein product is CATGLAYEQYF.

This clonotype was picked up many times. This chain joins TRBV27 and TRBJ2-5; TRBD2 agrees at 8 bases. The V gene end was trimmed by 5 bases and the J gene end by 5 bases; junction bases not matched to a gene: 4. Germline V CDR1 and CDR2: MNHEY, SMNVEV (reference sequence). The CDR3 is made up of 13 amino acids. CDR3 sequence: CASSRGGRETQYF. DNA of the CDR3: TGTGCCAGCAGTCGGGGGGGCCGGGAGACCCAGTACTTC.